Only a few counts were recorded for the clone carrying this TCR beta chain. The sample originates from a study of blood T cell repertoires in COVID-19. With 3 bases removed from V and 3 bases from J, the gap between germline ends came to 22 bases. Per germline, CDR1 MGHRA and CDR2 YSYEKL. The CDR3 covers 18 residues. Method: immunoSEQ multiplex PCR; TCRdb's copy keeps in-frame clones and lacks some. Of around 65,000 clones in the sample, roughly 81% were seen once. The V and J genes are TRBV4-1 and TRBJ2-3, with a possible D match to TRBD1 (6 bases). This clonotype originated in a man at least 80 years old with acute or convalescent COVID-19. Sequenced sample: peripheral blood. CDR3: CASSHSPPRGFPTDTQYF. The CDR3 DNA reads TGCGCCAGCAGCCATTCACCCCCCAGGGGCTTTCCGACAGATACGCAGTATTTT.